Listed below are T cell receptor beta chains from one sample, sequenced in a study of blood T cells in healthy people across ages. Each CDR3 protein gets one entry after TCRdb re-called the 5' RACE reads with MiXCR. This table holds roughly 1,700,000 distinct CDR3 sequences, roughly 30% found once. Sequenced material: blood. The origin of the receptors is a woman aged 25 to 39 in good health. Each CDR3 is given with its conserved first and last residue. The order of the fields is clone size, J gene, D gene, V gene, CDR3 length, CDR3 protein, CDR3 DNA. The D gene is left open where the match is weak. Rows may omit the clone size; those that give it use once, few, many or a size class.

size: -
J: TRBJ1-2
D: -
V: TRBV7-9
length: 13
CDR3: CASSPSDVYGYTF
DNA: TGTGCCAGCAGCCCCTCGGACGTCTATGGCTACACCTTC

size: few
J: TRBJ2-1
D: TRBD2
V: TRBV7-2
length: 16
CDR3: CASSLGLAGSGNEQFF
DNA: TGTGCCAGCAGCTTAGGACTAGCGGGAAGTGGCAATGAGCAGTTCTTC

size: few
J: TRBJ2-1
D: -
V: TRBV24-1
length: 14
CDR3: CATSTPGVANEQFF
DNA: TGTGCCACCAGTACTCCGGGAGTCGCGAATGAGCAGTTCTTC

size: many
J: TRBJ2-1
D: -
V: TRBV24-1
length: 15
CDR3: CATSDSDGISNEQFF
DNA: TGTGCCACCAGTGATTCTGACGGGATTTCCAATGAGCAGTTCTTC

size: -
J: TRBJ2-3
D: -
V: TRBV20-1
length: 12
CDR3: CSAVTRADTQYF
DNA: TGCAGTGCAGTGACTAGGGCAGATACGCAGTATTTT

size: many
J: TRBJ1-6
D: -
V: TRBV6-1
length: 13
CDR3: CASSRRADSPLHF
DNA: TGTGCCAGCAGCCGTAGGGCGGATTCACCCCTCCACTTT

size: many
J: TRBJ2-7
D: -
V: TRBV2
length: 19
CDR3: CASSKALSGRTPSHYEQYF
DNA: TGTGCCAGCAGTAAAGCCTTATCGGGACGGACCCCCTCCCATTACGAGCAGTACTTC

size: few
J: TRBJ2-4
D: -
V: TRBV4-3
length: 15
CDR3: CASSHGTDNKNIQYF
DNA: TGCGCCAGCAGCCATGGGACGGACAACAAAAACATTCAGTACTTC

size: few
J: TRBJ2-1
D: TRBD2
V: TRBV5-1
length: 16
CDR3: CASSLQGAGDYNEQFF
DNA: TGCGCCAGCAGCCTCCAGGGAGCGGGAGACTACAATGAGCAGTTCTTC

size: few
J: TRBJ2-7
D: -
V: TRBV4-3
length: 14
CDR3: CASSQDYFSYEQYF
DNA: TGCGCCAGCAGCCAAGATTACTTCTCCTACGAGCAGTACTTC

size: few
J: TRBJ2-7
D: -
V: TRBV25-1
length: 15
CDR3: CASSGSGSGDYEQYF
DNA: TGTGCCAGCAGTGGGTCGGGGTCAGGGGACTACGAGCAGTACTTC

size: few
J: TRBJ1-2
D: -
V: TRBV29-1
length: 13
CDR3: CSVDEGPKGGYTF
DNA: TGCAGCGTTGACGAAGGGCCGAAGGGAGGCTACACCTTC

size: many
J: TRBJ2-7
D: -
V: TRBV29-1
length: 14
CDR3: CSVDFQRGINEQYF
DNA: TGCAGCGTTGATTTCCAGAGGGGAATAAACGAGCAGTACTTC

size: -
J: TRBJ2-5
D: TRBD1
V: TRBV5-1
length: 17
CDR3: CASSESHRGRFRGTQYF
DNA: TGCGCCAGCAGCGAATCTCACAGGGGGCGGTTCCGAGGGACCCAGTACTTC

size: few
J: TRBJ2-3
D: -
V: TRBV29-1
length: 14
CDR3: CSVESGSGYDTQYF
DNA: TGCAGCGTTGAAAGCGGGTCGGGTTATGATACGCAGTATTTT

size: -
J: TRBJ2-3
D: TRBD1
V: TRBV20-1
length: 16
CDR3: CSASPVQGVRTDTQYF
DNA: TGCAGTGCTTCCCCGGTACAGGGGGTCCGCACAGATACGCAGTATTTT

size: -
J: TRBJ2-7
D: -
V: TRBV11-2
length: 14
CDR3: CASSITGTRYEQYF
DNA: TGTGCCAGCAGCATCACCGGGACTCGCTACGAGCAGTACTTC

size: -
J: TRBJ2-7
D: -
V: TRBV7-2
length: 11
CDR3: CASSQGHRQYF
DNA: TGTGCCAGCAGTCAGGGACACCGACAGTACTTC

size: few
J: TRBJ1-2
D: -
V: TRBV9
length: 17
CDR3: CASSVTGGEGGFYGYTF
DNA: TGTGCCAGCAGCGTAACGGGAGGTGAAGGGGGGTTCTATGGCTACACCTTC

size: -
J: TRBJ1-1
D: -
V: TRBV20-1
length: 14
CDR3: CSASGRWGNTEAFF
DNA: TGCAGTGCTAGTGGGAGGTGGGGGAACACTGAAGCTTTCTTT

size: -
J: TRBJ1-1
D: -
V: TRBV7-9
length: 15
CDR3: CASSYGDETNTEAFF
DNA: TGTGCCAGCAGCTACGGGGACGAAACAAACACTGAAGCTTTCTTT

size: -
J: TRBJ2-3
D: TRBD2
V: TRBV20-1
length: 16
CDR3: CSARGLAGAIGDTQYF
DNA: TGCAGTGCTAGAGGACTAGCGGGGGCAATCGGGGATACGCAGTATTTT

size: many
J: TRBJ2-7
D: -
V: TRBV9
length: 14
CDR3: CASSVGPETYEQYF
DNA: TGTGCCAGCAGCGTAGGTCCAGAAACCTACGAGCAGTACTTC

size: few
J: TRBJ2-5
D: -
V: TRBV29-1
length: 12
CDR3: CSVERGMETQYF
DNA: TGCAGCGTTGAACGTGGGATGGAGACCCAGTACTTC

size: -
J: TRBJ2-5
D: -
V: TRBV5-1
length: 17
CDR3: CASSRGRASGDTGTQYF
DNA: TGCGCCAGCAGCCGGGGCCGAGCGTCAGGGGACACGGGGACCCAGTACTTC

size: -
J: TRBJ1-5
D: -
V: TRBV5-5
length: 15
CDR3: CASSGQDTVDQPQHF
DNA: TGTGCCAGCAGCGGCCAGGATACGGTGGATCAGCCCCAGCATTTT